The sequence of this TCR beta chain was determined in a study of T-cell reconstitution after alpha-beta-depleted transplantation in children. Preparing the TCRbeta library involved the use of unique molecular identifiers. Via MiXCR, TCRdb re-called the PCR reads, giving one row per CDR3 protein. The sample yields fewer than 750,000 distinct CDR3 sequences, 25% to 30% seen once. Trimming cost V 3 bases and J 2 bases, with 20 bases left between them. The CDR3 has 17 residues. The clonotype was recovered from a boy less than two years old with Wiskott-Aldrich syndrome, due to receive a stem cell transplant. The chain couples TRBV12-3 or TRBV12-4 to TRBJ2-7; D might be TRBD2 (6 bases). The material was PBMCs, obtained before TCRalphabeta/CD19-depleted stem cell transplant. CDR3 in amino acids: CASSFSLGGTSTYEQYF. CDR3 bases: TGTGCCAGCAGTTTTTCTTTAGGAGGGACGTCCACCTACGAGCAGTACTTC.